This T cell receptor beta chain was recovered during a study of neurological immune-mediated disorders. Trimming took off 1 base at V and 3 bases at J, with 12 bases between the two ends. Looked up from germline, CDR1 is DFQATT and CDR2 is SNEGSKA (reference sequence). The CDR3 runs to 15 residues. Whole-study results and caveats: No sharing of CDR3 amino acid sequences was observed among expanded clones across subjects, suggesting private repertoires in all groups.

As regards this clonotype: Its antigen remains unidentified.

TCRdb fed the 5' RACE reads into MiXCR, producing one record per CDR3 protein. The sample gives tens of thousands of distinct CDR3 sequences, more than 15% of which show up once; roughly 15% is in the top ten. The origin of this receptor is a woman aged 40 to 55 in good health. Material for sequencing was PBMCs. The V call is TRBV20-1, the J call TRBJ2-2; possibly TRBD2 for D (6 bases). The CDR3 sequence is CSARVGGPDTGELFF. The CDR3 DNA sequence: TGCAGTGCTAGAGTGGGGGGTCCGGACACCGGGGAGCTGTTTTTT.